The 17 T cell receptor beta chains below were found in one sample sequenced in a study of shared clonotypes between healthy human individuals. Sequencing used immunoSEQ multiplex PCR; TCRdb keeps in-frame clones, though not all of them. The table lists some 2,100,000 clones, 90% to 97% of them singletons. The sequenced sample was naive CD4+ T cells sorted from blood. Regarding subset: CD45RA+ positively selected. These receptor sequences come from a man aged 18-30 years in good health.

This chain uses TRBV7-3 with TRBJ2-7, with 7 bases lining up with TRBD1. The CDR3 loop spans 13 amino acids. V was clipped by 3 bases and J by 3 bases; unmatched bases: 2. Germline-derived CDR1 and CDR2 are SGHTA and FQGTGA. The chain's CDR3 is CASSFRDSYEQYF. In DNA, the CDR3 is TGTGCCAGCAGCTTTCGGGACAGCTACGAGCAGTACTTC. Combining the CDR3 with reference TRBV7-3 and TRBJ2-7 gives the whole variable domain GAGVSQTPSNKVTEKGKYVELRCDPISGHTALYWYRQSLGQGPEFLIYFQGTGAADDSGLPNDRFFAVRPEGSVSTLKIQRTERGDSAVYLCASSFRDSYEQYFGPGTRLTVT.

The chain links TRBV11-2 to TRBJ1-1, with D unresolved. The CDR3 covers 13 residues. V was pared by 3 bases and J by 3 bases, with 8 bases between. The germline gives CDR1 SGHAT, CDR2 FQNNGV. In DNA, the CDR3 is TGTGCCAGCAGCTTCTGGGCCGACACTGAAGCTTTCTTT. Amino acid sequence: CASSFWADTEAFF. The full variable domain, completed using reference TRBV11-2 and TRBJ1-1, is EAGVAQSPRYKIIEKRQSVAFWCNPISGHATLYWYQQILGQGPKLLIQFQNNGVVDDSQLPKDRFSAERLKGVDSTLKIQPAKLEDSAVYLCASSFWADTEAFFGQGTRLTVV.

The rearrangement uses TRBV7-9 and TRBJ2-5; 7 bases fit TRBD1. In germline, CDR1 is SEHNR, CDR2 FQNEAQ (reference sequence). The CDR3 is 14 residues long. Germline trimming cut 5 bases from V and 4 bases from J; bases unmatched to any gene: 7. The CDR3 DNA follows: TGTGCCAGCAGCCTCGGACAGGACCCAGAGACCCAGTACTTC. Translating gives CASSLGQDPETQYF.

V is TRBV27 and J is TRBJ2-3; D is perhaps TRBD1 or TRBD2 (5 bases each). V lost 4 bases and J lost 0, with 17 bases in between. This CDR3 comprises 17 residues. Germline assignment: CDR1 MNHEY and CDR2 SMNVEV (reference sequence). CDR3 protein: CASSSPGAPTSTDTQYF. CDR3 nucleotides: TGTGCCAGCAGTTCACCCGGGGCACCTACTAGCACAGATACGCAGTATTTT.

V and J are TRBV7-2 and TRBJ2-3; 9 bases line up with TRBD1. The CDR3 totals 13 residues. CDR1 and CDR2 from the germline V gene are SGHTA and FQGNSA. V dropped 5 bases and J dropped 3; count of bases not matched to a gene: 0. The CDR3 DNA sequence: TGTGCCAGCAGCGGACAGGGGACAGATACGCAGTATTTT. Its translation is CASSGQGTDTQYF. Supplemented by reference TRBV7-2 and TRBJ2-3, the full variable domain reads GAGVSQSPSNKVTEKGKDVELRCDPISGHTALYWYRQSLGQGLEFLIYFQGNSAPDKSGLPSDRFSAERTGGSVSTLTIQRTQQEDSAVYLCASSGQGTDTQYFGPGTRLTVL.

The chain is built from TRBV7-2 and TRBJ1-6; a weak D match, TRBD1 (6 bases). Trimming pared 5 bases from V and 14 bases from J, leaving 13 bases between. This CDR3 has 12 amino acids. Germline V CDR1 and CDR2: SGHTA, FQGNSA. Here the CDR3 reads CASSAGTTTLHF. CDR3 sequence (DNA): TGTGCCAGCAGCGCCGGGACAACCACCCTCCACTTT. The entire variable domain, with the rest obtained from reference TRBV7-2 and TRBJ1-6, is as follows: GAGVSQSPSNKVTEKGKDVELRCDPISGHTALYWYRQSLGQGLEFLIYFQGNSAPDKSGLPSDRFSAERTGGSVSTLTIQRTQQEDSAVYLCASSAGTTTLHFGNGTRLTVT.

This chain joins TRBV5-1 and TRBJ2-3; 7 nucleotides align to TRBD2. Germline CDR1 reads SGHRS; CDR2 reads YFSETQ. J lost 3 bases, V lost 2 bases, and 6 bases had no gene match. The CDR3 sequence is 15 residues long. The CDR3 region has the DNA TGCGCCAGCAGCTTCGGGCGGGGGAATACAGATACGCAGTATTTT. Encoded protein: CASSFGRGNTDTQYF.

The gene calls are TRBV21-1 and TRBJ2-3; TRBD1 is the table's D call, not checked against the DNA. TRBV21-1 is a pseudogene locus. The CDR3 length is 16 residues. CDR3 DNA sequence: TGTGCCAGCAGCCTCCTCGGGACACTGAGCACAGATACGCAGTATTTT. Translation gives CASSLLGTLSTDTQYF.

The chain is built from TRBV2 and TRBJ1-6; possible D gene TRBD1, 5 bases. This CDR3 is 15 amino acids long. The germline V gene encodes CDR1 SNHLY and CDR2 FYNNEI. Trimming cost V 3 bases and J 6 bases, with 12 bases left between them. The CDR3 here is CASSDREYLNSPLHF. The CDR3 nucleotides are TGTGCCAGCAGTGACAGGGAATATCTTAATTCACCCCTCCACTTT.

About this clone itself: Other nucleotide sequences from this sample produce the same CDR3. The chain has TRBV10-1 and TRBJ2-5, with D perhaps matching TRBD1 or TRBD2 (6 bases each). V lost 3 bases and J 1 base, leaving 9 bases between the germline ends. CDR1 WNHNN and CDR2 SYGVQD come from the germline V gene (reference sequence). This CDR3 contains 14 residues. This CDR3 is CASSDGGLQETQYF. CDR3 DNA: TGCGCCAGCAGTGATGGGGGGCTCCAAGAGACCCAGTACTTC.

V gene TRBV30 combines with J gene TRBJ1-4; D is undetermined. Germline V gene data show CDR1 as GTSNPN and CDR2 as SVGIG (reference sequence). Trimming shortened V by 2 bases and J by 10 bases, and 14 bases separated the two germline ends. This CDR3 contains 13 residues. The DNA of the CDR3 is TGTGCCTGGAGTACGGCACGCCAGGCAAAACTGTTTTTT. Its translation: CAWSTARQAKLFF.

The V and J genes are TRBV5-8 and TRBJ2-2; D unresolved. Germline CDR1 is SGHTS and CDR2 is YDEGEE. The CDR3 contains 14 residues. The V end was cut by 0 bases, the J end by 1 base, with 4 bases between. Here the CDR3 reads CASSLAGNTGELFF. The CDR3, as DNA: TGTGCCAGCAGCTTGGCGGGGAACACCGGGGAGCTGTTTTTT.

Comments on this clone: The same CDR3 is also encoded by other DNA sequences in this sample. The genes are TRBV4-1 and TRBJ2-1; TRBD2 is a possible D gene (6 bases). Germline loops: CDR1 MGHRA, CDR2 YSYEKL. V gave up 3 bases and J gave up 9 bases, with 6 bases separating them. The CDR3 sequence is 11 residues long. Here the CDR3 DNA reads TGCGCCAGCAGCCAGACTAGTGAGCAGTTCTTC. Its protein is CASSQTSEQFF.

The chain uses TRBV6-1 and TRBJ1-1; 7 bases are a match to TRBD1. The CDR3 consists of 14 residues. From germline, CDR1 is MNHNS and CDR2 SASEGT. Trimming removed 7 bases from V and 5 bases from J; junction bases left unmatched: 10. As DNA, the CDR3 is TGTGCCAGCAAGGGCCAGGGGGGGTGGACTGAAGCTTTCTTT. Translated: CASKGQGGWTEAFF.

The rearrangement joins TRBV7-2 to TRBJ2-1, with a weak D call TRBD2 (6 bases). The CDR3 extends over 16 amino acids. Trimming pared 0 bases from V and 0 bases from J, leaving 9 bases between. CDR1 is SGHTA, CDR2 FQGNSA, per germline. As DNA, the CDR3 is TGTGCCAGCAGCTTAGCTGAGGGAGGCTCCTACAATGAGCAGTTCTTC. This translates into CASSLAEGGSYNEQFF.

The V gene is TRBV5-1, the J gene TRBJ2-3, with TRBD1 as a possible D gene (6 bases). V lost 4 bases, J lost 3 bases, and 15 bases lay in between. Germline CDR1 reads SGHRS; CDR2 reads YFSETQ. The CDR3 extends over 15 amino acids. The CDR3: CASSPARGGTDTQYF. CDR3 DNA: TGCGCCAGCAGCCCGGCCCGAGGGGGAACAGATACGCAGTATTTT.

The rearrangement joins TRBV9 to TRBJ1-6; the D is unclear. V was clipped by 7 bases and J by 1 base, with 15 bases between them. Germline CDR1 reads SGDLS; CDR2 reads YYNGEE. The CDR3 is 16 residues long. The CDR3 DNA sequence: TGTGCCAGCGTACAGCGTACTAGATCCTATAATTCACCCCTCCACTTT. Its translation is CASVQRTRSYNSPLHF.